Detailed here is one TCR beta chain. Per the original methods: By means of reference gene primer amplification, nucleated cell counts were estimated. Assay: immunoSEQ multiplex PCR; the TCRdb copy retains only in-frame clones and omits some. V and J calls and clone size are as listed in that table; D and trimming were resolved from the DNA. The sample contains roughly 100,000 clones, 89% of which appear only once. The sample belongs to a study of blood T cell repertoires in COVID-19. Study at large: The samples span acute and convalescent COVID-19 from the United States, Italy and Spain.

Looked up from germline, CDR1 is MDHEN and CDR2 is SYDVKM. The CDR3 loop spans 14 amino acids. V lost 1 base to trimming and J lost 6 bases, with 10 bases between them. The clonotype comes from a woman aged 80 or over in a cohort sampled during active COVID-19. J is TRBJ1-5 and V is TRBV28; a possible D gene is TRBD1 (5 bases). The specimen sequenced was peripheral blood. The chain's CDR3 is CASSLLFRVQPQHF. The CDR3 nucleotides read TGTGCCAGCAGTTTATTATTCAGGGTTCAGCCCCAGCATTTT. Full variable domain (missing parts from reference TRBV28 and TRBJ1-5): DVKVTQSSRYLVKRTGEKVFLECVQDMDHENMFWYRQDPGLGLRLIYFSYDVKMKEKGDIPEGYSVSREKKERFSLILESASTNQTSMYLCASSLLFRVQPQHFGDGTRLSIL.